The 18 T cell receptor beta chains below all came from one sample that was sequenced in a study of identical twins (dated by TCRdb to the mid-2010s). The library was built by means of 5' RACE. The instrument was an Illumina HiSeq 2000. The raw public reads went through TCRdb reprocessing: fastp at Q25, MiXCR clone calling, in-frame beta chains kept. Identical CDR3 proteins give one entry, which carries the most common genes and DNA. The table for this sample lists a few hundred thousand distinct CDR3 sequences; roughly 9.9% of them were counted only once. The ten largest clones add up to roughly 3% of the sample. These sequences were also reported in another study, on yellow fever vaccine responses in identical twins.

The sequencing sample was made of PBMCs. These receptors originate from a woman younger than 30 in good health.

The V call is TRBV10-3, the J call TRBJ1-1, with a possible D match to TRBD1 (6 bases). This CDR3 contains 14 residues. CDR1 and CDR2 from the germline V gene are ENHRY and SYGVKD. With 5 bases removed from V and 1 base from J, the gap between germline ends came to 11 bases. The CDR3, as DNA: TGTGCCATCAGTCGACAGGATAAGAACACTGAAGCTTTCTTT. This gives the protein CAISRQDKNTEAFF.

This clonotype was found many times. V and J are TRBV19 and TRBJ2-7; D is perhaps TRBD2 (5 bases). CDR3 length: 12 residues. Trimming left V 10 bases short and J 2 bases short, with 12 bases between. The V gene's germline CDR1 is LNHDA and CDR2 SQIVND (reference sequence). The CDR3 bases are TGTGCCACTAGCCGGAGCCCCTACGAGCAGTACTTC. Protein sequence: CATSRSPYEQYF.

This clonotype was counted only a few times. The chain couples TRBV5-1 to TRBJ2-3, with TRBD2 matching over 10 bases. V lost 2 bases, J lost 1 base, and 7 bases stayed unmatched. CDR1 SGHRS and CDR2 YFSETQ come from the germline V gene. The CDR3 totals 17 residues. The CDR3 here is CASSLPLAGLGTDTQYF. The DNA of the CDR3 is TGCGCCAGCAGCTTACCACTAGCGGGACTCGGCACAGATACGCAGTATTTT. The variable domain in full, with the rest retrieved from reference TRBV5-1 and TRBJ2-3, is KAGVTQTPRYLIKTRGQQVTLSCSPISGHRSVSWYQQTPGQGLQFLFEYFSETQRNKGNFPGRFSGRQFSNSRSEMNVSTLELGDSALYLCASSLPLAGLGTDTQYFGPGTRLTVL.

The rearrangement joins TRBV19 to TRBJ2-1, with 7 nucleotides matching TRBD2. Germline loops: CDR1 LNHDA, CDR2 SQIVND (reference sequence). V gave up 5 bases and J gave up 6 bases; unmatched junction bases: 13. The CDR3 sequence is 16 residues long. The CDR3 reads CASSDIFAGVTNEQFF. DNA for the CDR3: TGTGCCAGTAGTGACATATTCGCGGGAGTTACCAATGAGCAGTTCTTC.

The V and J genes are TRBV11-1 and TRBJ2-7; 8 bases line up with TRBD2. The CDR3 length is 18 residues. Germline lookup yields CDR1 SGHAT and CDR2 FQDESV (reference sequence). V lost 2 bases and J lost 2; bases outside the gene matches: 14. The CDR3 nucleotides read TGTGCCAGCAGCTTAAACGACGCGCGAGCGGGGGTCCCCTACGAGCAGTACTTC. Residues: CASSLNDARAGVPYEQYF.

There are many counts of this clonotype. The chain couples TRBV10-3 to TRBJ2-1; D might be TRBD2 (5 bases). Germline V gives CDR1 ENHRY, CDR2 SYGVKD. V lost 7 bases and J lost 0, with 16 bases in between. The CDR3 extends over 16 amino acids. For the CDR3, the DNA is TGTGCCATCACCAACCAACTAGGGAGCTCCTACAATGAGCAGTTCTTC. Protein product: CAITNQLGSSYNEQFF.

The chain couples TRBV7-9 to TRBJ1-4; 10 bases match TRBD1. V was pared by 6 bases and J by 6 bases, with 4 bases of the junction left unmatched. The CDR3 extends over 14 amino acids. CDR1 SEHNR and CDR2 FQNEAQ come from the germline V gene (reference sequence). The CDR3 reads CASSSGTGDEKLFF. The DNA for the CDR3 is TGTGCCAGCAGTTCCGGGACAGGGGATGAAAAACTGTTTTTT.

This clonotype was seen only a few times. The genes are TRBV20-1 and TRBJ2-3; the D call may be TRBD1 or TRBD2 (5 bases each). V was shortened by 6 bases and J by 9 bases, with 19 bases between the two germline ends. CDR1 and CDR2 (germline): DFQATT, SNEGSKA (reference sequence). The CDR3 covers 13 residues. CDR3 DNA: TGCAGTGCAGGGGTACTCCTGGGCGGGACGCAGTATTTT. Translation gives CSAGVLLGGTQYF.

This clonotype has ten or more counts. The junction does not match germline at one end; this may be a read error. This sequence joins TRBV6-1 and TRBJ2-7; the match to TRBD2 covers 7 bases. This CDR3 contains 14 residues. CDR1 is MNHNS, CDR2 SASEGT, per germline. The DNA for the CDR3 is TGCGCCAGCAGCCGCGGGGGAAGCTCCTACGAGCAGTACTTC. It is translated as CASSRGGSSYEQYF.

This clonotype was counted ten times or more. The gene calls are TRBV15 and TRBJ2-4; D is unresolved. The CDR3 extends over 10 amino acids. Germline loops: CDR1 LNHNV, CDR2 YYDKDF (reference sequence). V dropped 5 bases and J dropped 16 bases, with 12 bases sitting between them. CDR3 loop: CATSEVILYF. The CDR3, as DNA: TGTGCCACCAGCGAGGTCATTCTATACTTC.

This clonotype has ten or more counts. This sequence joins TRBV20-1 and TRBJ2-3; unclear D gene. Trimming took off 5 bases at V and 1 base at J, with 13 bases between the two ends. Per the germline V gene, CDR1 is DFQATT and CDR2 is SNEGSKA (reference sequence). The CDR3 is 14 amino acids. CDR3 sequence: CSAQLAAGTDTQYF. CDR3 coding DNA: TGCAGTGCTCAGCTGGCGGCGGGCACAGATACGCAGTATTTT.

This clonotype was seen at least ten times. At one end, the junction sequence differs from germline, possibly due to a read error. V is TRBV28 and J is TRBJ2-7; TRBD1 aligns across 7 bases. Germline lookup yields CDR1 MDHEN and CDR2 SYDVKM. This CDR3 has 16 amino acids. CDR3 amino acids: CASSLGHRDRVPPLNF. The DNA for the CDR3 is TGTGCCAGCAGTTTAGGCCATAGAGACAGGGTCCCCCCCTTGAACTTC.

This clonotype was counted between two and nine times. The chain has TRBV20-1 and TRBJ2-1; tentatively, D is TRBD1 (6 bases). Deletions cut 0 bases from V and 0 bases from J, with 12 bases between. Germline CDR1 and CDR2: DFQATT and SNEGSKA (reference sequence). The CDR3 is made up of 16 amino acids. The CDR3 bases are TGCAGTGCTAGAGATTTAACAGGGAGCTCCTACAATGAGCAGTTCTTC. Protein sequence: CSARDLTGSSYNEQFF.

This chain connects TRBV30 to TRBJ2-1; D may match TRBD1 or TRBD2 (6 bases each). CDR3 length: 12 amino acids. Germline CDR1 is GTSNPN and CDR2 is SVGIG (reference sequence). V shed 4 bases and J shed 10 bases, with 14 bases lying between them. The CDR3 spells CAWKGGRREQFF. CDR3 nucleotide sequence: TGTGCCTGGAAAGGGGGGCGCAGGGAGCAGTTCTTC.

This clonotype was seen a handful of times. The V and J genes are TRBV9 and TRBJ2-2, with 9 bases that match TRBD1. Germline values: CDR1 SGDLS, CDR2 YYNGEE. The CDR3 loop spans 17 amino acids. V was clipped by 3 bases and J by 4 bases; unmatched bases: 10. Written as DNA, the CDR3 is TGTGCCAGCAGCGGAGGCCGACAGGGGGTTGTCACCGGGGAGCTGTTTTTT. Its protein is CASSGGRQGVVTGELFF. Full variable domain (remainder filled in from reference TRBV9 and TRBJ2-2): DSGVTQTPKHLITATGQRVTLRCSPRSGDLSVYWYQQSLDQGLQFLIQYYNGEERAKGNILERFSAQQFPDLHSELNLSSLELGDSALYFCASSGGRQGVVTGELFFGEGSRLTVL.

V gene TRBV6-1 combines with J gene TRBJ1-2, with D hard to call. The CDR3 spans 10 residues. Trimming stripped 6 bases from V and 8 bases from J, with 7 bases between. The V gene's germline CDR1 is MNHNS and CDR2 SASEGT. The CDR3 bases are TGTGCCAGCAGGACTAGGGGCTACACCTTC. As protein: CASRTRGYTF.

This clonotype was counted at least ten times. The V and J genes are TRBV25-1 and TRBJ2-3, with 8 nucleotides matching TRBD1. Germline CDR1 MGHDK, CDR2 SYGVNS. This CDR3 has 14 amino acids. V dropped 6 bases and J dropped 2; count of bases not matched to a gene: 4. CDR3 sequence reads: CASRGDRITDTQYF. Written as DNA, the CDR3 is TGTGCCAGCAGGGGGGACAGGATCACAGATACGCAGTATTTT.

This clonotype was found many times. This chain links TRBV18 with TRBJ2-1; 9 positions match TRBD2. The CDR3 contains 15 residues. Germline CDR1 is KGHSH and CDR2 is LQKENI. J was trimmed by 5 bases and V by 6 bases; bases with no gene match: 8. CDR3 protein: CASSYNSGGNNEQFF. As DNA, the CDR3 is TGTGCCAGCTCTTATAATAGCGGGGGCAACAATGAGCAGTTCTTC. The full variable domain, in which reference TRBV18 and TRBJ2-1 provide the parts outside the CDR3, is NAGVMQNPRHLVRRRGQEARLRCSPMKGHSHVYWYRQLPEEGLKFMVYLQKENIIDESGMPKERFSAEFPKEGPSILRIQQVVRGDSAAYFCASSYNSGGNNEQFFGPGTRLTVL.